The 21 T cell receptor beta chains listed next were all sequenced from one sample in a study of beta chain features in type 1 diabetes. All of the isolated RNA was reverse transcribed, so expressed TCRB transcripts were sequenced. Assay used: immunoSEQ multiplex PCR; TCRdb lists only in-frame clones, some missing. The table lists under 500,000 clones, 30% of them singletons, with 0.05% to 0.07% in the top ten. Sequencing was done on a sample of naive CD4+ T cells from blood. Receptors were obtained from a young man in good health.

This clone was observed a handful of times. The chain recombines TRBV15 with TRBJ2-7; D uncertain. Germline values: CDR1 LNHNV, CDR2 YYDKDF (reference sequence). The germline V and J ends were trimmed by 0 bases and 2 bases, with 14 bases remaining between them. This CDR3 contains 16 residues. In DNA, the CDR3 is TGTGCCACCAGCAGAGACCGAGGCTACGCAGCCTACGAGCAGTACTTC. Translation gives CATSRDRGYAAYEQYF.

The sample holds one count of this clone. The sample carries other DNA sequences with the same CDR3. This chain links TRBV5-1 with TRBJ2-1; D might be TRBD2 (7 bases). Trimming cost V 0 bases and J 2 bases, with 12 bases left between them. CDR3 length equals 16 residues. Per germline, CDR1 SGHRS and CDR2 YFSETQ. The CDR3 region is CASSLVAGATYNEQFF. CDR3 DNA: TGCGCCAGCAGCTTGGTGGCGGGGGCGACCTACAATGAGCAGTTCTTC.

On this clone: The junction does not match germline at one end; this may be a read error. The chain joins TRBV29-1 to TRBJ2-6; D might be TRBD1 or TRBD2, each matching 6 bases. CDR3 length: 14 amino acids. Germline CDR1 and CDR2: SQVTM and ANQGSEA. This CDR3 reads CSVALGGGASVLTF. As DNA, the CDR3 is TGCAGCGTCGCCTTGGGGGGCGGGGCCAGCGTCCTGACTTTC.

V and J are TRBV5-1 and TRBJ1-5; 11 bases are a match to TRBD1. Germline V gene data show CDR1 as SGHRS and CDR2 as YFSETQ. CDR3 length equals 16 residues. Losses at the gene ends were 4 bases for V and 3 bases for J; bases not matched to a gene: 6. Written as DNA, the CDR3 is TGCGCCAGCAGCCCTGGGGACAGGGGGTACAATCAGCCCCAGCATTTT. Its protein product is CASSPGDRGYNQPQHF.

This clone was detected a few times. V and J are TRBV15 and TRBJ2-5; D is unresolved. CDR1 and CDR2 (germline): LNHNV, YYDKDF (reference sequence). V dropped 0 bases and J dropped 4 bases, with 15 bases sitting between them. This CDR3 is built from 16 residues. CDR3 DNA: TGTGCCACCAGCAGAGATAACCCGGGCCTGGGAGAGACCCAGTACTTC. Translation: CATSRDNPGLGETQYF.

The chain uses TRBV7-9 and TRBJ2-1, with unresolved D. From germline, CDR1 is SEHNR and CDR2 FQNEAQ (reference sequence). The CDR3 consists of 13 residues. V shed 0 bases and J shed 4 bases, with 4 bases lying between them. The CDR3 sequence: CASSLALYNEQFF. The CDR3 nucleotides read TGTGCCAGCAGCTTAGCACTATACAATGAGCAGTTCTTC.

This clone was seen a handful of times. The rearrangement joins TRBV18 to TRBJ2-5, with 9 bases that match TRBD1. The CDR3 runs 16 residues. Germline lookup yields CDR1 KGHSH and CDR2 LQKENI. V lost 3 bases to trimming and J lost 3 bases; unmatched junction nucleotides: 8. CDR3 loop: CASSPNRRDREETQYF. Written as DNA, the CDR3 is TGTGCCAGCTCACCGAATCGCCGGGACAGGGAAGAGACCCAGTACTTC.

The J gene is TRBJ2-3, the V gene TRBV7-9; TRBD2 is a possible D gene (6 bases). The CDR3 runs to 17 residues. Germline CDR1 SEHNR, CDR2 FQNEAQ (reference sequence). The ends were cut back, 1 base at V and 0 bases at J, with 14 bases in the middle. The CDR3 DNA follows: TGTGCCAGCAGCTTAGATCGTTCGGGACTGAGCACAGATACGCAGTATTTT. Translation gives CASSLDRSGLSTDTQYF.

J is TRBJ2-5 and V is TRBV30, with 10 bases aligning to TRBD1. V dropped 2 bases and J dropped 4; count of bases not matched to a gene: 4. The germline CDR1 and CDR2 sequences are GTSNPN and SVGIG (reference sequence). The length of the CDR3 is 14 residues. Written as DNA, the CDR3 is TGTGCCTGGAGTCTGACAGGGGGCCCAGAGACCCAGTACTTC. Amino acids: CAWSLTGGPETQYF.

J is TRBJ1-4 and V is TRBV7-9; no firm D call. V was shortened by 5 bases and J by 7 bases, with 8 bases between the two germline ends. Germline V gives CDR1 SEHNR, CDR2 FQNEAQ (reference sequence). The CDR3 has 12 residues. The CDR3 loop reads CASSHTGEKLFF. CDR3 nucleotides: TGTGCCAGCAGCCATACGGGTGAAAAACTGTTTTTT.

This clone was seen a handful of times. CDR3 sequence (DNA): TGCAGCGTTGGACGGGACAGGGGGCACGAGACCCAGTACTTC. Protein sequence: CSVGRDRGHETQYF. The chain recombines TRBV29-1 with TRBJ2-5; 12 nucleotides align to TRBD1. The junction had 5 bases not matched to a gene; V was cut back by 4 bases and J by 5 bases. The CDR3 contains 14 residues. From germline, CDR1 is SQVTM and CDR2 ANQGSEA.

This clone was counted between two and nine times. The chain employs TRBV9 and TRBJ1-1; weak D call: TRBD1 (5 bases). The CDR3 extends over 12 amino acids. Germline CDR1 and CDR2: SGDLS and YYNGEE. V lost 4 bases, J lost 7 bases, and 11 bases lay in between. CDR3 loop: CASSLREGEAFF. DNA for the CDR3: TGTGCCAGCAGCCTCAGGGAGGGTGAAGCTTTCTTT.

The chain uses TRBV30 and TRBJ2-2, with no clear D. Germline V gives CDR1 GTSNPN, CDR2 SVGIG (reference sequence). Trimming took off 2 bases at V and 9 bases at J, with 7 bases between the two ends. The CDR3 contains 11 residues. This CDR3 reads CAWSPFRELFF. The DNA of the CDR3 is TGTGCCTGGAGTCCCTTCCGGGAGCTGTTTTTT.

The rearrangement joins TRBV5-4 to TRBJ2-1, with TRBD2 as a possible D gene (6 bases). The CDR3 is 16 amino acids. The V end was cut by 2 bases, the J end by 1 base, with 13 bases between. Germline V gives CDR1 SGHNT, CDR2 YYREEE (reference sequence). The DNA for the CDR3 is TGTGCCAGCAGCTTTAACCGGGAGCATTCCTACAATGAGCAGTTCTTC. The encoded protein is CASSFNREHSYNEQFF.

This clone was detected only a few times. This chain connects TRBV9 to TRBJ2-7, with D unclear. V lost 0 bases and J lost 1, with 8 bases in between. The CDR3 has 14 amino acids. Per germline, CDR1 SGDLS and CDR2 YYNGEE. The CDR3 DNA sequence: TGTGCCAGCAGCGTAGCAGGCAGGTCCTACGAGCAGTACTTC. Translated, it gives CASSVAGRSYEQYF.

This clone was observed a few times. The chain links TRBV29-1 to TRBJ1-2; a weak D match, TRBD1 (5 bases). Germline CDR1 SQVTM, CDR2 ANQGSEA. CDR3 length equals 16 residues. V lost 5 bases and J 6 bases, leaving 25 bases between the germline ends. As DNA, the CDR3 is TGCAGCGTTACTATGCTCGGGGACGCCGGTTTTAATGGCTACACCTTC. Amino acid sequence: CSVTMLGDAGFNGYTF.

There are a few counts of this clone. The chain joins TRBV7-2 to TRBJ2-1; 9 bases line up with TRBD1. The CDR3 has 14 amino acids. Germline CDR1 reads SGHTA; CDR2 reads FQGNSA. J gave up 6 bases and V 5 bases, and 5 bases lay outside the gene matches. As DNA, the CDR3 is TGTGCCAGCAGCCAAACGACAGGGGGCAATGAGCAGTTCTTC. Its protein is CASSQTTGGNEQFF.

This sequence joins TRBV15 and TRBJ2-5, with D hard to call. There are 12 residues in the CDR3. V lost 1 base and J 5 bases, leaving 5 bases between the germline ends. The germline V gene has CDR1 LNHNV and CDR2 YYDKDF (reference sequence). The CDR3 nucleotides read TGTGCCACCAGCAGAGGTTACGAGACCCAGTACTTC. It is translated as CATSRGYETQYF.

The chain couples TRBV30 to TRBJ2-2, with 10 positions matching TRBD2. Germline-derived CDR1 and CDR2 are GTSNPN and SVGIG (reference sequence). The CDR3 is made up of 17 amino acids. The trim removed 2 bases at V and 2 bases at J, leaving 8 bases unmatched. CDR3 DNA sequence: TGTGCCTGGAGTCGGCTAGCGGGAGAGGCAAACACCGGGGAGCTGTTTTTT. This codes for CAWSRLAGEANTGELFF.

V is TRBV4-3 and J is TRBJ2-1; 9 nucleotides line up with TRBD2. J gave up 8 bases and V 5 bases, and 16 bases lay outside the gene matches. CDR1 is LGHNA, CDR2 YSLEER, per germline. The CDR3 has 17 amino acids. DNA of the CDR3: TGCGCCAGCAGCAAAGCGGGGGGTAGCGGGAGTTTGGATGAGCAGTTCTTC. Protein product: CASSKAGGSGSLDEQFF.

The CDR3 loop is CASSPSIAASTDTQYF. CDR3 sequence (DNA): TGTGCCAGCTCACCATCGATAGCGGCTAGCACAGATACGCAGTATTTT. The chain links TRBV18 to TRBJ2-3, with TRBD2 as a possible D gene (6 bases). Germline assignment: CDR1 KGHSH and CDR2 LQKENI. V lost 2 bases to trimming and J lost 0 bases, with 12 bases between them. The CDR3 runs 16 residues.